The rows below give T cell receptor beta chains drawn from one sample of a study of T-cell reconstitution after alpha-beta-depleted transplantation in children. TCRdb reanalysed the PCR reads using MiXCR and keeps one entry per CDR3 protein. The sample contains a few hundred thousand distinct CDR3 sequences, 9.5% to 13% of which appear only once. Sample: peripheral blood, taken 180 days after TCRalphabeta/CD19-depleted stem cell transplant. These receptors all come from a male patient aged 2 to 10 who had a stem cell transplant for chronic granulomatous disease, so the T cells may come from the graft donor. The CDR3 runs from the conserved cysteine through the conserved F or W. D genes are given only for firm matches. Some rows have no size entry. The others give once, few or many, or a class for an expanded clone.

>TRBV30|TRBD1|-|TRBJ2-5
TGTGCCTGGAGTGTACAGGGGGAGACCCAGTACTTC
CAWSVQGETQYF
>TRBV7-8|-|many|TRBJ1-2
TGTGCCAGCAGCCTAGGGTCGGGGGGGGCGCTTGGTTACACCTTC
CASSLGSGGALGYTF
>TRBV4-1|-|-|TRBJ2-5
TGCGCCAGCAGCCAAGTGGCGGGCCGGGTGGAGACCCAGTACTTC
CASSQVAGRVETQYF
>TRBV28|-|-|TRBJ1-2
TGTACCAGCACTTTATGGACGGAGGGCTACACCTTC
CTSTLWTEGYTF
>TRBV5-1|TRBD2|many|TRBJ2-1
TGCGCCAGCAGCTTGGTTGCTAGCGGGGTTTCCTACAATGAGCAGTTCTTC
CASSLVASGVSYNEQFF
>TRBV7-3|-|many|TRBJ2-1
TGTGCCAGCAGCTTAAGGTCCCGAGGCATCTCCTACAATGAGCAGTTCTTC
CASSLRSRGISYNEQFF
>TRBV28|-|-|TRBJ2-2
TGTGCCAGCAGTCTCGTCAGGGGGGGTTGGCTGAACACCGGGGAGCTGTTTTTT
CASSLVRGGWLNTGELFF
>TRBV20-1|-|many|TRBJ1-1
TGCAGTGCTTCTCCTAGTTTCGGGCGTTTGGCTGAAGCTTTCTTT
CSASPSFGRLAEAFF
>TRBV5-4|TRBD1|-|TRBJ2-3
TGTGCCAGCAGCTCCACCGGGACAGGGGATGAAGATACGCAGTATTTT
CASSSTGTGDEDTQYF
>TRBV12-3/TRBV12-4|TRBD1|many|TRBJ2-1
TGTGCCAGCAGTCTCGGGACAGGGCATAATGAGCAGTTCTTC
CASSLGTGHNEQFF
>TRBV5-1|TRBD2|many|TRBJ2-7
TGCGCCAGCAGCTTGGCCCCACTAGCGGGAGGGCCAGGGAGCGAGCAGTACTTC
CASSLAPLAGGPGSEQYF
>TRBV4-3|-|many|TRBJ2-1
TGCGCCAGCAGCCAAGTTGCAGTCAACTCCTACAATGAGCAGTTCTTC
CASSQVAVNSYNEQFF
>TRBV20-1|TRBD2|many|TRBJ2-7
TGCAGTGCTAGAGACCCTAGCGGGAGGGACTACGAGCAGTACTTC
CSARDPSGRDYEQYF
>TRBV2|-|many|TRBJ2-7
TGTGCCAGCAGTGTGGGGGACTACGAGCAGTACTTC
CASSVGDYEQYF
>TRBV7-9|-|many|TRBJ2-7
TGTGCCAGCAGCTTAGACGGAAGGGGCCCGGAGCAGTACTTC
CASSLDGRGPEQYF
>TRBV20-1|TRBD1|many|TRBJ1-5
TGCAGTGCTAGAGATAAGGGACAGTCGAATCAGCCCCAGCATTTT
CSARDKGQSNQPQHF
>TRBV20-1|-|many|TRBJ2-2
TGCAGTGCTGAGGACAACCGGGAGCTGTTTTTT
CSAEDNRELFF
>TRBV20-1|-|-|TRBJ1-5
TGCAGTGCTTCCCCCGTCACAGGGTCGAAGTGGAGCAATCAGCCCCAGCATTTT
CSASPVTGSKWSNQPQHF
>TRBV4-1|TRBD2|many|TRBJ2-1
TGCGCCAGCAGCCTGCCTAGCGGGGGGATCTACAATGAGCAGTTCTTC
CASSLPSGGIYNEQFF
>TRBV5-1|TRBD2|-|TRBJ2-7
TGCGCCAGCAGCAGGACTAGCGGGAGCAGGGTCGAGCAGTACTTC
CASSRTSGSRVEQYF
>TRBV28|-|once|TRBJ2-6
TGTGCCAGCAGTTCCTACATTGGCTCTGGGGCCAACGTCCTGACTTTC
CASSSYIGSGANVLTF
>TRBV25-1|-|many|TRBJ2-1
TGTGCCAGCAGTGTTCGGTTTGACGGCGAGCAGTTCTTC
CASSVRFDGEQFF
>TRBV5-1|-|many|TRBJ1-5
TGCGCCAGCAGCTTGGAGTCCGGGAGCAATCAGCCCCAGCATTTT
CASSLESGSNQPQHF
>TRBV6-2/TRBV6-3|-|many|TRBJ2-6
TGTGCCAGCAGTTACGACAGCTCTGGGGCCAACGTCCTGACTTTC
CASSYDSSGANVLTF
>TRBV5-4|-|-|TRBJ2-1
TGTGCCAGCAGACAGAGGGGGGGCATTAATGAGCAGTTCTTC
CASRQRGGINEQFF
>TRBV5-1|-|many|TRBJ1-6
TGCGCCAGCAGCTTGGAAGCCGCGCCGAATTCACCCCTCCACTTT
CASSLEAAPNSPLHF
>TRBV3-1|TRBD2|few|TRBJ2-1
TGTGCCAGCAGCCAAGTACTCTCTTTAGCGGGGGGTGAGCAGTTCTTC
CASSQVLSLAGGEQFF
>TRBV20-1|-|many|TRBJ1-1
TGCAGTGCTACCATCTCCACTGAAGCTTTCTTT
CSATISTEAFF
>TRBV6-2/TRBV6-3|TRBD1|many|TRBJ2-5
TGTGCCAGCAGAAAAACCTACAGGGGGCGGGAGACCCAGTACTTC
CASRKTYRGRETQYF